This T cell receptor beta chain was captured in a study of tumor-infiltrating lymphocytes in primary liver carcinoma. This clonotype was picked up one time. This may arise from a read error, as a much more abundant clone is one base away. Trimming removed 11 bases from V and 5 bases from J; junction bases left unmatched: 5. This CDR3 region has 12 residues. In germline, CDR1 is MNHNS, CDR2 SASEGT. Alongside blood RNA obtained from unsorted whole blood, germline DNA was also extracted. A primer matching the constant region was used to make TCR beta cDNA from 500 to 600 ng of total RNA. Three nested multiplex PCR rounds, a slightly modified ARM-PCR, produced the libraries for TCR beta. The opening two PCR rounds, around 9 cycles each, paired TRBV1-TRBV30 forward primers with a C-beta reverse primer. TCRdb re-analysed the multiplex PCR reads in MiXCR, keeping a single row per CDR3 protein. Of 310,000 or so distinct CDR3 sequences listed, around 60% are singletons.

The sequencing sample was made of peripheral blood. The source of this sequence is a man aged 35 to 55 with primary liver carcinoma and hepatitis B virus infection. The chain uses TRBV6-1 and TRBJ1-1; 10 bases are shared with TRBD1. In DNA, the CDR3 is TGTGCCTGCGACAGGGGGCTTACTGAAGCTTTCTTT. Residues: CACDRGLTEAFF.